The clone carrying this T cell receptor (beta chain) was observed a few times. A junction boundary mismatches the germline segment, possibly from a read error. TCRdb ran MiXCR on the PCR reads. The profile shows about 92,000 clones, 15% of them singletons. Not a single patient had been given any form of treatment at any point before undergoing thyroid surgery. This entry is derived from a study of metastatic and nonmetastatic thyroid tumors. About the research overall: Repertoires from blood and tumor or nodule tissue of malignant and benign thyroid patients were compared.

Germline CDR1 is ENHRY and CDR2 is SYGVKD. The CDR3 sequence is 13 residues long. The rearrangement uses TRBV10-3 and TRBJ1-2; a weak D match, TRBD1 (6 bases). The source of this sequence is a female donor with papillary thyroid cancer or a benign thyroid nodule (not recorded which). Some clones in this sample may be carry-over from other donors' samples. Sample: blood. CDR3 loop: CAINQKGGYGYTF. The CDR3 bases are TGTGCCATCAATCAGAAAGGGGGATATGGCTACACGTTC.